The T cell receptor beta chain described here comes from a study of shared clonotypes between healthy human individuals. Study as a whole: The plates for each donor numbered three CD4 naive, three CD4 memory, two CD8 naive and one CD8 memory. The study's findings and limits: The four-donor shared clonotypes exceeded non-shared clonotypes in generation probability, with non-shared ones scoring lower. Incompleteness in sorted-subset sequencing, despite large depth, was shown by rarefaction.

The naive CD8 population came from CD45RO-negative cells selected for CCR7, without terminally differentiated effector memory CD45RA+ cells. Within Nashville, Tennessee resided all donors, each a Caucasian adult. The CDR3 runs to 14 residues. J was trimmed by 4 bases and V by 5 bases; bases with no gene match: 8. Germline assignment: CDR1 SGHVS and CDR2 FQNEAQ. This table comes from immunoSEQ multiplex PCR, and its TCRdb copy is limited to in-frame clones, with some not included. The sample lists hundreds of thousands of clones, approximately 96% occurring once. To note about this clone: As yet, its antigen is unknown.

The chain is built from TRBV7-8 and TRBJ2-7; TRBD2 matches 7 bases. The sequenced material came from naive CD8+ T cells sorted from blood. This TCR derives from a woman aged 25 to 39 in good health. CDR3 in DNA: TGTGCCAGCAGCCCCGCGCGGGAGTCTTACGAGCAGTACTTC. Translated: CASSPARESYEQYF.